This T cell receptor beta chain was recovered during a study of blood T cell repertoires in COVID-19. Overall study context: PBMCs, B-cell-depleted T cells, or T cells were the source of the cDNA or gDNA that made up the material.

CDR3 length: 15 amino acids. V was pared by 5 bases and J by 2 bases, with 13 bases between. The germline V gene has CDR1 LGHNA and CDR2 YSLEER. In the source study's methods: Scientists estimated how many nucleated cells there were by amplifying reference gene primers. Sequencing used immunoSEQ multiplex PCR; TCRdb keeps in-frame clones, though not all of them. V, J and clone size were drawn from that table, and D and trimming were deduced from the DNA. The top ten clones hold 3.4% of a sample with 200,000 to 300,000 clones, roughly 85% of them seen once. V usage is TRBV4-3 and J usage is TRBJ2-1; tentative D call: TRBD2 (6 bases). This clonotype was sampled from a woman between 18 and 30 years old with acute or convalescent COVID-19. The sequenced sample was peripheral blood. CDR3 sequence (DNA): TGCGCCAGCAGCTATTCGGGGGAAGCCTACAATGAGCAGTTCTTC. Translation: CASSYSGEAYNEQFF.